A selection of T cell receptor beta chains follows, all from one sample in a study of CD8 T cells in ankylosing spondylitis. TCRdb re-derived calls from the 5' RACE reads in MiXCR, one entry per CDR3 protein. Among approximately 110,000 distinct CDR3 sequences, 20% to 30% were seen once, and the ten largest hold 9% to 15%. The sequencing sample was made of synovial fluid, either unsorted or a sorted T cell fraction (not recorded which). These receptors all stem from a male donor with ankylosing spondylitis. Both conserved end residues are part of each CDR3. The D gene is left open where the match is weak. For some rows the clone size is stated as once, few or many, or as a class when expanded; others skip it.

CDR3: CSARRGSQNEKLFF; DNA: TGCAGTGCTCGTAGGGGGTCGCAGAATGAAAAACTGTTTTTT; V: TRBV20-1; length: 14; size: few; D: -; J: TRBJ1-4
CDR3: CASSHRSDGEKLFF; DNA: TGTGCCAGCAGCCATAGATCCGACGGGGAAAAACTGTTTTTT; V: TRBV3-1; length: 14; size: -; D: -; J: TRBJ1-4
CDR3: CSVDTGTYNEQFF; DNA: TGCAGCGTTGACACAGGGACCTACAATGAGCAGTTCTTC; V: TRBV29-1; length: 13; size: many; D: -; J: TRBJ2-1
CDR3: CASSLGVAGAKTQYF; DNA: TGTGCCAGCAGCTTAGGAGTAGCGGGAGCTAAGACCCAGTACTTC; V: TRBV7-2; length: 15; size: many; D: TRBD2; J: TRBJ2-5
CDR3: CASTPKRPEEGQPQHF; DNA: TGTGCCAGCACCCCCAAGCGTCCCGAGGAGGGTCAGCCCCAGCATTTT; V: TRBV12-3/TRBV12-4; length: 16; size: many; D: -; J: TRBJ1-5
CDR3: CASSEYQGKREKLFF; DNA: TGTGCCAGCAGTGAATATCAGGGAAAACGGGAAAAACTGTTTTTT; V: TRBV25-1; length: 15; size: -; D: -; J: TRBJ1-4
CDR3: CASSRGTGDEQYF; DNA: TGCGCCAGCAGCAGGGGGACGGGCGACGAGCAGTACTTC; V: TRBV5-1; length: 13; size: -; D: -; J: TRBJ2-7
CDR3: CSARVRGSSHYGYTF; DNA: TGCAGTGCTAGAGTACGTGGGTCGTCGCACTATGGCTACACCTTC; V: TRBV20-1; length: 15; size: -; D: -; J: TRBJ1-2
CDR3: CASTADSPRETQYF; DNA: TGTGCCAGCACCGCGGACAGTCCGCGCGAGACCCAGTACTTC; V: TRBV7-9; length: 14; size: -; D: -; J: TRBJ2-5
CDR3: CSARTTRGGGTDTQYF; DNA: TGCAGTGCTAGGACCACGCGGGGAGGGGGCACAGATACGCAGTATTTT; V: TRBV20-1; length: 16; size: -; D: TRBD2; J: TRBJ2-3
CDR3: CASSFYYPGNEQFF; DNA: TGCGCCAGCAGCTTCTACTACCCTGGCAATGAGCAGTTCTTC; V: TRBV5-1; length: 14; size: -; D: -; J: TRBJ2-1
CDR3: CAWSRGQDNSPLHF; DNA: TGTGCCTGGAGTAGAGGACAGGATAATTCACCCCTCCACTTT; V: TRBV30; length: 14; size: -; D: TRBD1; J: TRBJ1-6
CDR3: CSAATHLGLEETQYF; DNA: TGCAGTGCTGCAACGCACCTGGGCCTAGAAGAGACCCAGTACTTC; V: TRBV20-1; length: 15; size: few; D: -; J: TRBJ2-5
CDR3: CAISGVQGSEQYF; DNA: TGTGCCATCAGTGGGGTGCAGGGATCCGAGCAGTACTTC; V: TRBV10-3; length: 13; size: once; D: -; J: TRBJ2-7
CDR3: CSARSHGGATEAFF; DNA: TGCAGTGCTAGATCCCACGGCGGGGCCACTGAAGCTTTCTTT; V: TRBV20-1; length: 14; size: -; D: -; J: TRBJ1-1
CDR3: CASSNGQGASGANVLTF; DNA: TGCGCCAGCAGCAACGGACAGGGGGCCTCTGGGGCCAACGTCCTGACTTTC; V: TRBV5-1; length: 17; size: once; D: TRBD1; J: TRBJ2-6
CDR3: CASSSQQADEKLFF; DNA: TGTGCCAGCTCATCCCAACAGGCGGATGAAAAACTGTTTTTT; V: TRBV18; length: 14; size: many; D: -; J: TRBJ1-4
CDR3: CASSPQFTPGQDGYTF; DNA: TGTGCCAGCTCACCACAATTTACTCCGGGACAGGATGGCTACACCTTC; V: TRBV18; length: 16; size: -; D: TRBD1; J: TRBJ1-2
CDR3: CASLTGQPSTDTQYF; DNA: TGTGCCAGCCTTACAGGTCAACCTAGCACAGATACGCAGTATTTT; V: TRBV2; length: 15; size: many; D: -; J: TRBJ2-3
CDR3: CASSLVPTAKNIQYF; DNA: TGTGCCAGCAGCTTAGTCCCCACAGCCAAAAACATTCAGTACTTC; V: TRBV7-9; length: 15; size: -; D: -; J: TRBJ2-4
CDR3: CASSTDRGQFF; DNA: TGTGCCAGTAGTACCGACAGGGGGCAGTTCTTC; V: TRBV19; length: 11; size: few; D: TRBD1; J: TRBJ2-1
CDR3: CSVVEANYGYTF; DNA: TGCAGCGTTGTCGAAGCTAACTATGGCTACACCTTC; V: TRBV29-1; length: 12; size: many; D: -; J: TRBJ1-2
CDR3: CASSGSRGTNSPLHF; DNA: TGTGCCAGCTCCGGGTCTCGGGGCACGAATTCACCCCTCCACTTT; V: TRBV12-3/TRBV12-4; length: 15; size: -; D: -; J: TRBJ1-6
CDR3: CASSPQGREDTEAFF; DNA: TGCGCCAGCAGCCCGCAGGGAAGGGAGGACACTGAAGCTTTCTTT; V: TRBV5-1; length: 15; size: -; D: -; J: TRBJ1-1
CDR3: CSAKRPTADSYNEQFF; DNA: TGCAGTGCTAAGAGGCCGACAGCTGACTCCTACAATGAGCAGTTCTTC; V: TRBV20-1; length: 16; size: -; D: -; J: TRBJ2-1
CDR3: CASSQDHSDYGYTF; DNA: TGTGCCAGCAGCCAAGATCATTCGGACTATGGCTACACCTTC; V: TRBV14; length: 14; size: many; D: -; J: TRBJ1-2
CDR3: CAWSTGQGSNQPQHF; DNA: TGTGCCTGGAGCACGGGACAGGGCAGCAATCAGCCCCAGCATTTT; V: TRBV30; length: 15; size: -; D: TRBD1; J: TRBJ1-5
CDR3: CSALWSANTGELFF; DNA: TGCAGTGCTTTGTGGAGCGCGAACACCGGGGAGCTGTTTTTT; V: TRBV20-1; length: 14; size: -; D: -; J: TRBJ2-2
CDR3: CASSSQDTLTDTQYF; DNA: TGTGCCAGCAGTTCCCAAGACACACTCACAGATACGCAGTATTTT; V: TRBV28; length: 15; size: -; D: -; J: TRBJ2-3
CDR3: CASSFVAGGQETQYF; DNA: TGTGCCAGCAGCTTTGTAGCGGGAGGACAAGAGACCCAGTACTTC; V: TRBV7-2; length: 15; size: -; D: TRBD2; J: TRBJ2-5
CDR3: CASSPSGGYNEQFF; DNA: TGTGCCAGCTCACCTAGCGGGGGCTACAATGAGCAGTTCTTC; V: TRBV18; length: 14; size: -; D: TRBD2; J: TRBJ2-1
CDR3: CSASHHSNSNQPQHF; DNA: TGCAGTGCTTCGCATCATTCCAATAGCAATCAGCCCCAGCATTTT; V: TRBV20-1; length: 15; size: few; D: -; J: TRBJ1-5
CDR3: CASSAGTHFRGEQYF; DNA: TGCGCCAGCAGCGCCGGGACACATTTCCGCGGCGAGCAGTACTTC; V: TRBV5-1; length: 15; size: -; D: -; J: TRBJ2-7
CDR3: CAISDGLEAQYF; DNA: TGTGCCATCAGTGACGGACTAGAGGCCCAGTACTTC; V: TRBV10-3; length: 12; size: -; D: TRBD2; J: TRBJ2-5
CDR3: CATSGPTSGKSSYNEQFF; DNA: TGTGCCACCAGTGGCCCGACTAGCGGGAAGAGCTCCTACAATGAGCAGTTCTTC; V: TRBV24-1; length: 18; size: -; D: TRBD2; J: TRBJ2-1
CDR3: CASRGTGGSGTEAFF; DNA: TGCGCCAGCAGAGGGACAGGGGGTTCGGGCACTGAAGCTTTCTTT; V: TRBV10-2; length: 15; size: many; D: TRBD1; J: TRBJ1-1